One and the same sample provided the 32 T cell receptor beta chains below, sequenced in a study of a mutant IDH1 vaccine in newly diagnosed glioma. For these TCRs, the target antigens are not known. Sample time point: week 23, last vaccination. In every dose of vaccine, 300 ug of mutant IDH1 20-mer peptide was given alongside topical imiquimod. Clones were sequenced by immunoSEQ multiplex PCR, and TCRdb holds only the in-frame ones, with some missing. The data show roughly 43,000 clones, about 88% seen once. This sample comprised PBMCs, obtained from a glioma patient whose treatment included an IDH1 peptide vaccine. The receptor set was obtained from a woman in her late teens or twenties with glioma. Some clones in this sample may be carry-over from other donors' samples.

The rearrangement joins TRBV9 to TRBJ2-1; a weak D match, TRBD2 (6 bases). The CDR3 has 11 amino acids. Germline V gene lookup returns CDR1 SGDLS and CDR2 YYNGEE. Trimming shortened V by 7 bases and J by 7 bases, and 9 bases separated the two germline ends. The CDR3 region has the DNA TGTGCCAGCGGGGGGTTGAATGAGCAGTTCTTC. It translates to CASGGLNEQFF.

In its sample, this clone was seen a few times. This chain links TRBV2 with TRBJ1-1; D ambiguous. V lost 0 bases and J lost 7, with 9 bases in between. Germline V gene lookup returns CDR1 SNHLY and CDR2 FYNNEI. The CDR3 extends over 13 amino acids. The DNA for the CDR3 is TGTGCCAGCAGTGAAGCGGTGGCGGGTGAAGCTTTCTTT. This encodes CASSEAVAGEAFF.

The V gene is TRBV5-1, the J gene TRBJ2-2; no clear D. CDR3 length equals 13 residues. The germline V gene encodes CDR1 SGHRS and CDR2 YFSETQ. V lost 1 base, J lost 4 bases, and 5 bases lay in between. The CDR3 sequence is CASSLSSTGELFF. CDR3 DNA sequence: TGCGCCAGCAGCTTGTCTTCCACCGGGGAGCTGTTTTTT.

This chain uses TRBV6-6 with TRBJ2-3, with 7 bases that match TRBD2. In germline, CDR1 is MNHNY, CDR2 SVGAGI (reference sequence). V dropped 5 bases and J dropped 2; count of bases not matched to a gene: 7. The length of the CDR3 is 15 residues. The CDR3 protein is CASSATSTPTDTQYF. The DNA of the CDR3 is TGTGCCAGCAGTGCGACTAGCACCCCCACAGATACGCAGTATTTT.

Here the CDR3 reads CASRDRGWDSPLHF. DNA of the CDR3: TGTGCCAGCAGGGACAGGGGGTGGGATTCACCCCTCCACTTT. V is TRBV2 and J is TRBJ1-6; 10 bases map to TRBD1. Germline trimming cut 6 bases from V and 8 bases from J; bases unmatched to any gene: 4. Germline V gene sequence: CDR1 SNHLY, CDR2 FYNNEI. This CDR3 has 14 residues.

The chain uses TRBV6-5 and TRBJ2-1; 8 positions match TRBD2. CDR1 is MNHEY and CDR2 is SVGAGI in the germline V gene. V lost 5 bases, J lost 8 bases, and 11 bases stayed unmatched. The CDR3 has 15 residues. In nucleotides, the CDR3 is TGTGCCAGCAGTAACGCGGGAGGATCAGGCTATGAGCAGTTCTTC. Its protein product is CASSNAGGSGYEQFF.

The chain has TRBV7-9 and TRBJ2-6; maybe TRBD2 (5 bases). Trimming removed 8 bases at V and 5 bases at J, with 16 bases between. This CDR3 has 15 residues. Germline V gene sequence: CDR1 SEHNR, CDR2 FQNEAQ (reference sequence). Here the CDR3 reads CASGTEGERANVLTF. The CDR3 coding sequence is TGTGCCAGCGGTACAGAGGGAGAAAGGGCCAACGTCCTGACTTTC.

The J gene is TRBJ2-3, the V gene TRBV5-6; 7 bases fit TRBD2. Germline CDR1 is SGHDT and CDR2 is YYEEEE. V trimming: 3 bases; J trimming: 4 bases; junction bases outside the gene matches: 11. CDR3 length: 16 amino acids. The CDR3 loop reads CASSSPSGLGPDTQYF. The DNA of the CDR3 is TGTGCCAGCAGCTCTCCTAGCGGCCTTGGACCAGATACGCAGTATTTT.

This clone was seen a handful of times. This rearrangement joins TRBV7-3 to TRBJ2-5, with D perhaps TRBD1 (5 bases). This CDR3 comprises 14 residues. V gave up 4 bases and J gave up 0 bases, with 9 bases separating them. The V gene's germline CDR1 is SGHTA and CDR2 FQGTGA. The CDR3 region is CASSSPGYQETQYF. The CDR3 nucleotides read TGTGCCAGCAGCTCTCCAGGGTACCAAGAGACCCAGTACTTC.

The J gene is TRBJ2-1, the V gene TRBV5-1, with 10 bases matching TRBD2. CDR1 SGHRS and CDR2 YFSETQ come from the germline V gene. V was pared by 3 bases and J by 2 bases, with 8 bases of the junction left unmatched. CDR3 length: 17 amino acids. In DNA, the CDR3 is TGCGCCAGCAGCTATTTTAGCGGGAGGCGGACCTACAATGAGCAGTTCTTC. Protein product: CASSYFSGRRTYNEQFF. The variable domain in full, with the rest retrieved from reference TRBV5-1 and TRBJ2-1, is KAGVTQTPRYLIKTRGQQVTLSCSPISGHRSVSWYQQTPGQGLQFLFEYFSETQRNKGNFPGRFSGRQFSNSRSEMNVSTLELGDSALYLCASSYFSGRRTYNEQFFGPGTRLTVL.

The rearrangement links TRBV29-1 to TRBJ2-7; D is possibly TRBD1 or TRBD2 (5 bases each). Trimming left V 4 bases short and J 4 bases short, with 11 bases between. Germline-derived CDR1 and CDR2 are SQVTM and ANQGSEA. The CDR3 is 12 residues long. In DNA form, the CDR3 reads TGCAGCGTTGGTCAGGGAGATTACGAGCAGTACTTC. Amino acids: CSVGQGDYEQYF.

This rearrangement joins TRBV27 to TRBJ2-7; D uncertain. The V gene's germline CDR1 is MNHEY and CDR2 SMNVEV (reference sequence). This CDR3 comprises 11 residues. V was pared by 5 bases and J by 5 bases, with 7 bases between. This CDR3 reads CASSMDHEQYF. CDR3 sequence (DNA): TGTGCCAGCAGTATGGACCACGAGCAGTACTTC.

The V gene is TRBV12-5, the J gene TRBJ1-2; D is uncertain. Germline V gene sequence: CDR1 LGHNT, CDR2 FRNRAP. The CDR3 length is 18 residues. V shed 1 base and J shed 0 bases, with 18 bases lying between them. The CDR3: CASGLGGVFITSNYGYTF. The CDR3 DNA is TGTGCTAGTGGTTTGGGTGGGGTTTTCATAACCTCTAACTATGGCTACACCTTC.

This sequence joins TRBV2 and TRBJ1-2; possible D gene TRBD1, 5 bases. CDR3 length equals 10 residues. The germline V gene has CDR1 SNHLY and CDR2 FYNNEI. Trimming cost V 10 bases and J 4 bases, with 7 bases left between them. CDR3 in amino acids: CAIDSYGYTF. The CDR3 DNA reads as TGTGCCATCGACAGCTATGGCTACACCTTC.

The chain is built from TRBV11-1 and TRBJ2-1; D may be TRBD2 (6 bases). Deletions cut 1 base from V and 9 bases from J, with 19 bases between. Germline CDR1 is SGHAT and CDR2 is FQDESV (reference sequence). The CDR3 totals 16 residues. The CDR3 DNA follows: TGTGCCAGCAGCTTAGAGGTTCGGCTGGACGGGGGTGAGCAGTTCTTC. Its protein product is CASSLEVRLDGGEQFF.

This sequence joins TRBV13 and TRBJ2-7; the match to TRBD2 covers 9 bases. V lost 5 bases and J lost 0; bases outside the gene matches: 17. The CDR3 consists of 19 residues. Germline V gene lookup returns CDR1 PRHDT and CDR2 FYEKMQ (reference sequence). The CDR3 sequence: CASSPGLHLSGRSSYEQYF. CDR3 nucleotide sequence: TGTGCCAGCAGCCCTGGACTTCACTTGAGCGGGAGGAGCTCCTACGAGCAGTACTTC.

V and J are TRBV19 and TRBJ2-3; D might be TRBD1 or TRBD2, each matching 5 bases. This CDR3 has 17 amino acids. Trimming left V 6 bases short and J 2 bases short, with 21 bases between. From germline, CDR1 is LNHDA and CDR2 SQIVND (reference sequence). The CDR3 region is CASRQRGTPGPTDTQYF. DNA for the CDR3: TGTGCCAGTAGACAGCGAGGGACCCCCGGCCCCACAGATACGCAGTATTTT.

The CDR3 nucleotides are TGCGCCAGCAGCTTTAGCCCCTTCTGGGGGAAAAGTGAAAAACTGTTTTTT. Its translation is CASSFSPFWGKSEKLFF. The V gene is TRBV5-1, the J gene TRBJ1-4; D is possibly TRBD1 (5 bases). The CDR3 consists of 17 residues. V was shortened by 2 bases and J by 7 bases, with 21 bases between the two germline ends. Germline lookup yields CDR1 SGHRS and CDR2 YFSETQ.

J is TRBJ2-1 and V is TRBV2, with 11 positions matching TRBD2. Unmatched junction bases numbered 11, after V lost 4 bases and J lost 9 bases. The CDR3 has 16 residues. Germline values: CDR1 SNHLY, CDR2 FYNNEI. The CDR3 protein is CASSGTSGRIRGEQFF. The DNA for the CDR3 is TGTGCCAGCAGTGGGACTAGCGGGCGGATTAGGGGTGAGCAGTTCTTC.

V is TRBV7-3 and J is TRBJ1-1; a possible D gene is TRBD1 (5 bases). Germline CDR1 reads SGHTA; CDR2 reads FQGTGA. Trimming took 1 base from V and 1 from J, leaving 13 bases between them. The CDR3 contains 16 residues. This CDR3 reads CASSLSPRQTNTEAFF. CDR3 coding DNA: TGTGCCAGCAGCTTAAGCCCTAGACAGACGAACACTGAAGCTTTCTTT.

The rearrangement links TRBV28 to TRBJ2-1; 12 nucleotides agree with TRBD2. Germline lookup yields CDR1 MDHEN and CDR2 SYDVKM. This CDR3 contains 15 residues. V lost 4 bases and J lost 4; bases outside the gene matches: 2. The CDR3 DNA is TGTGCCAGCAGTTCGACTAGCGGGAGATACAATGAGCAGTTCTTC. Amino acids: CASSSTSGRYNEQFF.

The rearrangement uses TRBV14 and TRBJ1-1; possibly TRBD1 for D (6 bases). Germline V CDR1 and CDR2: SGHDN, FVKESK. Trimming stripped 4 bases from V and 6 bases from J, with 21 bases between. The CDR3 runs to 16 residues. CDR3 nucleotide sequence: TGTGCCAGCAGCCCAGGGGACGGCGGAGGTTGGGCTGAAGCTTTCTTT. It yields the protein CASSPGDGGGWAEAFF.

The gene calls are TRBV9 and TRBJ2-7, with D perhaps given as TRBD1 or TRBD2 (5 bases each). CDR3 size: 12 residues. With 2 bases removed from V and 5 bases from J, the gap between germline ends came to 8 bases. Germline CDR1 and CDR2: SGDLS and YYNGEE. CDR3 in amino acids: CASSVPGHEQYF. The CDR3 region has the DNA TGTGCCAGCAGCGTCCCGGGGCACGAGCAGTACTTC.

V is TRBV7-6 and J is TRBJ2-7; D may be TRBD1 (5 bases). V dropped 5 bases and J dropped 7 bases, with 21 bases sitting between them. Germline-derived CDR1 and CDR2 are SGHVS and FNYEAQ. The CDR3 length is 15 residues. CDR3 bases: TGTGCCAGCAGCCCATATTCAGGGCAATATCAGGAGCAGTACTTC. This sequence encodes CASSPYSGQYQEQYF. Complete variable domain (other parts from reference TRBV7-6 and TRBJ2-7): GAGVSQSPRYKVTKRGQDVALRCDPISGHVSLYWYRQALGQGPEFLTYFNYEAQQDKSGLPNDRFSAERPEGSISTLTIQRTEQRDSAMYRCASSPYSGQYQEQYFGPGTRLTVT.

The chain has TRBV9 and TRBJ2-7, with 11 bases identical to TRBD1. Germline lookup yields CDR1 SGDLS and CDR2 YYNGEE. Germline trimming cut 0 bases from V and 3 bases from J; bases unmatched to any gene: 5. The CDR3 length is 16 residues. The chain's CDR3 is CASSVEGQGGIYEQYF. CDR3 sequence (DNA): TGTGCCAGCAGCGTAGAGGGACAGGGGGGGATCTACGAGCAGTACTTC. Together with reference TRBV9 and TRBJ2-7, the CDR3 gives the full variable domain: DSGVTQTPKHLITATGQRVTLRCSPRSGDLSVYWYQQSLDQGLQFLIQYYNGEERAKGNILERFSAQQFPDLHSELNLSSLELGDSALYFCASSVEGQGGIYEQYFGPGTRLTVT.

The chain's CDR3 is CASTYSRGSQYF. CDR3 bases: TGTGCCAGCACCTACAGTAGGGGGTCCCAGTACTTC. The rearrangement uses TRBV6-1 and TRBJ2-5; maybe TRBD1 (6 bases). The CDR3 extends over 12 amino acids. V lost 7 bases, J lost 9 bases, and 15 bases lay in between. Germline lookup yields CDR1 MNHNS and CDR2 SASEGT.

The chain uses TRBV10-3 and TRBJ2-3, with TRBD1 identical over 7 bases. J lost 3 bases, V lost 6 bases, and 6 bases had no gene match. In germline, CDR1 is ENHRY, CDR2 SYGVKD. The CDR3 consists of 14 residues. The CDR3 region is CAIRNRGETDTQYF. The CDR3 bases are TGTGCCATCAGGAACAGGGGCGAGACAGATACGCAGTATTTT.

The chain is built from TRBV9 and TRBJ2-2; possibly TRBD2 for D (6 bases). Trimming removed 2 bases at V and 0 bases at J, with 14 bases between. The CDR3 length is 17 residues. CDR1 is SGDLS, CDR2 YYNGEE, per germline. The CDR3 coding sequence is TGTGCCAGCAGCGTCCCTGGAGGGAAACCGAACACCGGGGAGCTGTTTTTT. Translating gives CASSVPGGKPNTGELFF. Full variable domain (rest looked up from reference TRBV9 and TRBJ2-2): DSGVTQTPKHLITATGQRVTLRCSPRSGDLSVYWYQQSLDQGLQFLIQYYNGEERAKGNILERFSAQQFPDLHSELNLSSLELGDSALYFCASSVPGGKPNTGELFFGEGSRLTVL.

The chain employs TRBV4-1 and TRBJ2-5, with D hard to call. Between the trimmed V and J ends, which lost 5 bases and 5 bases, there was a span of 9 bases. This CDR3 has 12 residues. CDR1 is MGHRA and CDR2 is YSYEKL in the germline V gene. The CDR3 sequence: CASSATSETQYF. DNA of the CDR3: TGCGCCAGCAGCGCAACGTCGGAGACCCAGTACTTC.

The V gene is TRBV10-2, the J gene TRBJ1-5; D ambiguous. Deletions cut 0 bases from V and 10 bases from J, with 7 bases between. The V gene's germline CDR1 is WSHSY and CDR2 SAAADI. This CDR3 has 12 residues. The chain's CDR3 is CASSESIHPQHF. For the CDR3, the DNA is TGCGCCAGCAGTGAGTCTATACATCCCCAGCATTTT.

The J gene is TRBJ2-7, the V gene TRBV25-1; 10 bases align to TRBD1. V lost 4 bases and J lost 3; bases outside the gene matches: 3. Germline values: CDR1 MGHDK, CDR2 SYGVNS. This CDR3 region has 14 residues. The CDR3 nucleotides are TGTGCCAGCAGTGGCCGGGACAGGGGCTACGAGCAGTACTTC. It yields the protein CASSGRDRGYEQYF.

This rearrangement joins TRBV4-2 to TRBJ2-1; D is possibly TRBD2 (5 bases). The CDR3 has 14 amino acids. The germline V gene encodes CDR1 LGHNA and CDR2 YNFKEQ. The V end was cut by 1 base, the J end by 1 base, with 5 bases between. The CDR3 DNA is TGTGCCAGCAGCCAAGGGAGGTCCTACAATGAGCAGTTCTTC. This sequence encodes CASSQGRSYNEQFF.